One sample yielded the 7 T cell receptor beta chains listed below, sequenced in a study of blood T cell repertoires in COVID-19. The protocol was immunoSEQ multiplex PCR, while the TCRdb copy is restricted to in-frame clones and leaves out a portion. This repertoire shows about 120,000 clones, around 80% found once; its top ten account for more than 3%. The source material was peripheral blood. The receptors come from a woman aged 45-59 years with acute or convalescent COVID-19.

Ten or more counts support this clone. The genes are TRBV9 and TRBJ2-2, with D perhaps matching TRBD2 (6 bases). The ends were cut back, 3 bases at V and 1 base at J, with 19 bases in the middle. Germline CDR1 SGDLS, CDR2 YYNGEE. CDR3 length: 18 residues. DNA for the CDR3: TGTGCCAGCAGCGCCCGAAGCGGGCCTAGCCTGAACACCGGGGAGCTGTTTTTT. Translation gives CASSARSGPSLNTGELFF.

The V and J genes are TRBV19 and TRBJ1-1; 7 positions agree with TRBD1. Per germline, CDR1 LNHDA and CDR2 SQIVND (reference sequence). CDR3 length: 14 residues. V was clipped by 3 bases and J by 3 bases; unmatched bases: 4. CDR3 coding DNA: TGTGCCAGTAGTATTGGGGACAGCGACACTGAAGCTTTCTTT. This gives the protein CASSIGDSDTEAFF.

The chain employs TRBV5-1 and TRBJ1-1; tentatively, D is TRBD1 (6 bases). With 0 bases removed from V and 6 bases from J, the gap between germline ends came to 15 bases. The V gene's germline CDR1 is SGHRS and CDR2 YFSETQ. The CDR3 sequence is 15 residues long. The CDR3 spells CASSLVGTTSSEAFF. The CDR3 coding sequence is TGCGCCAGCAGCTTGGTAGGGACAACCTCTTCTGAAGCTTTCTTT.

J is TRBJ1-4 and V is TRBV5-1; D is perhaps TRBD1 (6 bases). This CDR3 region has 16 residues. Germline V gene data show CDR1 as SGHRS and CDR2 as YFSETQ. Deletions cut 0 bases from V and 8 bases from J, with 17 bases between. The CDR3 region has the DNA TGCGCCAGCAGCTTGGGAGGGACATTCGGCAACGAAAAACTGTTTTTT. It specifies CASSLGGTFGNEKLFF.

The table lists this clone with a few counts. The chain joins TRBV28 to TRBJ2-3, with 9 bases identical to TRBD1. Per germline, CDR1 MDHEN and CDR2 SYDVKM. Unmatched junction bases numbered 12, after V lost 6 bases and J lost 5 bases. This CDR3 comprises 16 residues. This CDR3 reads CASSSLGDREGDTQYF. The CDR3 nucleotides read TGTGCCAGCAGCTCCCTTGGGGACAGGGAAGGAGATACGCAGTATTTT.

V and J are TRBV6-5 and TRBJ1-2, with D unclear. The CDR3 runs to 14 residues. Looked up from germline, CDR1 is MNHEY and CDR2 is SVGAGI. The germline V and J ends were trimmed by 3 bases and 3 bases, with 11 bases remaining between them. In nucleotides, the CDR3 is TGTGCCAGCAGTTATGCAGACAAAGACTATGGCTACACCTTC. Its protein is CASSYADKDYGYTF.

The chain joins TRBV5-6 to TRBJ1-2; 7 positions match TRBD1. CDR3 size: 12 residues. Germline-derived CDR1 and CDR2 are SGHDT and YYEEEE. The ends lost 3 bases at V and 10 bases at J; junction bases unmatched: 6. The CDR3 spells CASSSGGSVYTF. The CDR3 DNA is TGTGCCAGCAGCTCAGGGGGAAGCGTCTACACCTTC.